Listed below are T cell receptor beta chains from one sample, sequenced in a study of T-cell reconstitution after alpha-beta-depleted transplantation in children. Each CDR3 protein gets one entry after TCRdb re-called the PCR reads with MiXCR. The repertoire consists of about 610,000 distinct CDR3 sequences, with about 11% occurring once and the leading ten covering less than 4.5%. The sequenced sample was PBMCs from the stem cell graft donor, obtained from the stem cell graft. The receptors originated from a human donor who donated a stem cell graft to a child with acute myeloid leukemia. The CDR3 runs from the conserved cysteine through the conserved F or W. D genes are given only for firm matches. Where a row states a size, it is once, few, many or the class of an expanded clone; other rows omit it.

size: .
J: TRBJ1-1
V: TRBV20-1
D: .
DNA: TGCAGTGCTGACAGGCCTAACTTGAACACTGAAGCTTTCTTT
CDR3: CSADRPNLNTEAFF

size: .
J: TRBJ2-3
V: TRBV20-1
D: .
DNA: TGCAGTGCGACCCTGGGAGATACGCAGTATTTT
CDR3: CSATLGDTQYF

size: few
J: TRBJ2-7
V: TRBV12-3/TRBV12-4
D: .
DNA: TGTGCCAGCAGTCCGGGGAGGGGGGCCTCCTACGAGCAGTACTTC
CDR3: CASSPGRGASYEQYF

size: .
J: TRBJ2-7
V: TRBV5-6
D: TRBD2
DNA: TGTGCCAGCAGCTCCCTTGATGCGGGGGGTACCTACGAGCAGTACTTC
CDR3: CASSSLDAGGTYEQYF

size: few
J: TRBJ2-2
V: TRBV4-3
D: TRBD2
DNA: TGCGCCAGCAGCCAGCTAGCGGGAGGGCCGGTCGGGGAGCTGTTTTTT
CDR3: CASSQLAGGPVGELFF

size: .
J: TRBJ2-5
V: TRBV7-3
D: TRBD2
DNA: TGTGCCAGCAGCTTAAAAGGTCTAGCGGGAGGGCCGTGGGAGACCCAGTACTTC
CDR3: CASSLKGLAGGPWETQYF

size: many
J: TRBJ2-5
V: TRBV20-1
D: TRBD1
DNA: TGCAGTGCGGCTAAGGGACAGGGAAAAGAGACCCAGTACTTC
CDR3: CSAAKGQGKETQYF

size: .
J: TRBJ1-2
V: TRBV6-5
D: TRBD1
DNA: TGTGCCAGCAGTTACTCTCAGGGGGCTGGCGGCTACACCTTC
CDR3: CASSYSQGAGGYTF

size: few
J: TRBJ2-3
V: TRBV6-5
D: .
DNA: TGTGCCAGCAGTTACTCGCGAGGGGGCACAGATACGCAGTATTTT
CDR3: CASSYSRGGTDTQYF

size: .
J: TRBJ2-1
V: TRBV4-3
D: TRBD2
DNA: TGCGCCAGCAGCCAAGCTCCCGGGACTAGCGGCCCGAAGGACAATGAGCAGTTCTTC
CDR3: CASSQAPGTSGPKDNEQFF

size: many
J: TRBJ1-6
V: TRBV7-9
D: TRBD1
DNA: TGTGCCAGCAGCTTAGGGGACAGGGATTCACCCCTCCACTTT
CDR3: CASSLGDRDSPLHF

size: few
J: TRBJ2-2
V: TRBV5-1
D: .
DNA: TGCGCCAGCAGCCAGACCCCGAACACCGGGGAGCTGTTTTTT
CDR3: CASSQTPNTGELFF

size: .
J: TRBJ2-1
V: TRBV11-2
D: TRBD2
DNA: TGTGCCAGCAGCCTAATTCCGGGACTAGCGGGAGTTGGATCCTACAATGAGCAGTTCTTC
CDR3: CASSLIPGLAGVGSYNEQFF

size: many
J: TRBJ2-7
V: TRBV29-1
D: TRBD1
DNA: TGCAGCGTTGAAGGCAAGGACAGGGAGTCGTACGAGCAGTACTTC
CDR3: CSVEGKDRESYEQYF

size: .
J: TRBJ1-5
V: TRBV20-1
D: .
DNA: TGCAGTGTTTTACAGATCAATCAGCCCCAGCATTTT
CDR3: CSVLQINQPQHF

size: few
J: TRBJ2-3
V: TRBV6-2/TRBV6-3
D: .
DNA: TGTGCCAGCAGCCACCAGTTGGGGGCAGATACGCAGTATTTT
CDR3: CASSHQLGADTQYF

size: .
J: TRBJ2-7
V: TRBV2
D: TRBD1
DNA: TGTGCCAGCACCATGACAGGGGTTGGCGAGCAGTACTTC
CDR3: CASTMTGVGEQYF

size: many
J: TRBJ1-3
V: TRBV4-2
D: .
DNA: TGTGCCAGCAGCCCCCTCCGGTTCTCTGGAAACACCATATATTTT
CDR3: CASSPLRFSGNTIYF

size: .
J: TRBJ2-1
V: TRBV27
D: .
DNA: TGTGCCAGCATGCGGATTAGCTCCTACAATGAGCAGTTCTTC
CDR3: CASMRISSYNEQFF

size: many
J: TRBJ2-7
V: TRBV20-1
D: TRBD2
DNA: TGCAGTGCCCTCGGTGCGGGAGACTACGAGCAGTACTTC
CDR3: CSALGAGDYEQYF

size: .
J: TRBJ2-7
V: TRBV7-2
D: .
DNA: TGTGCCAGCAGCTTAGAGAGCCCCTACGAGCAGTACTTC
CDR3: CASSLESPYEQYF

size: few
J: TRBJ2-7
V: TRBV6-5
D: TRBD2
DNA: TGTGCCAGCGGTTCTAGCGGGGCCCTCTACGAGCAGTACTTC
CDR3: CASGSSGALYEQYF

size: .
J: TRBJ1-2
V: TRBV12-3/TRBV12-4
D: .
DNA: TGTGCCAGCAGCTATAGGGGTGGCTACACCTTC
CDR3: CASSYRGGYTF

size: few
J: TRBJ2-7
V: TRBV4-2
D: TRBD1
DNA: TGTGCCAGCAGCCTAGACAGGGCGATCAACGAGCAGTACTTC
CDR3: CASSLDRAINEQYF

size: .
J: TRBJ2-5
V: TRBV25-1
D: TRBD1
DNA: TGTGCCAGCAGTGAGAGCAGGGGGCTCATGGAGACCCAGTACTTC
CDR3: CASSESRGLMETQYF

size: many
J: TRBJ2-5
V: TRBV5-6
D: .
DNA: TGTGCCAGCAGCGGGGCCTGGGGGGAGACCCAGTACTTC
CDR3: CASSGAWGETQYF

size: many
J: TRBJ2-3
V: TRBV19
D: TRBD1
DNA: TGTGCCAGCTCGGGCCCGGGACAGGGGAAAGATACGCAGTATTTT
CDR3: CASSGPGQGKDTQYF

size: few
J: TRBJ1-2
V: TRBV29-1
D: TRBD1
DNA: TGCAGCGTTGCCTCGGACAGGGCCGACTATGGCTACACCTTC
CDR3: CSVASDRADYGYTF

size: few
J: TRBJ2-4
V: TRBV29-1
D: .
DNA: TGCAGCGCCCTGACTAGGGACATTCAGTACTTC
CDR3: CSALTRDIQYF

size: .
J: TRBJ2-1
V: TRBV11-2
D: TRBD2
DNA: TGTGCCAGCAGCTTAGGAGGGAGAGTAGCGGGAGTTTACAATGAGCAGTTCTTC
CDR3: CASSLGGRVAGVYNEQFF

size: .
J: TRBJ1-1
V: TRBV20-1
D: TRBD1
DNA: TGCAGTGCTAGGGACAGGGTGGCGAACACTGAAGCTTTCTTT
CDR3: CSARDRVANTEAFF

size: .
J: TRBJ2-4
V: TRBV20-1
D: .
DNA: TGCAGTGCTAGAGATGGGGGGACGACTAACTTCATTCAGTACTTC
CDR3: CSARDGGTTNFIQYF

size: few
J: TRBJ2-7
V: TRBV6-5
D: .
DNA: TGTGCCAGCAGCACCAGCGGACTAGGGGGATACGAGCAGTACTTC
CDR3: CASSTSGLGGYEQYF

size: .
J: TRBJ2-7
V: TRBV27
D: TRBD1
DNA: TGTGCCAGCAGTTACCTTTCCGGGACAGTTTTCTACGAGCAGTACTTC
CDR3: CASSYLSGTVFYEQYF

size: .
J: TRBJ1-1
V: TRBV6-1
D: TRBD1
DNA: TGTGCCAGCAGTACGACAGGGGGTTTGCCTGAAGCTTTCTTT
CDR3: CASSTTGGLPEAFF

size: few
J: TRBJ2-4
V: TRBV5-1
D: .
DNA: TGCGCCAGCAGCTTGGAGGGCGTAAACATTCAGTACTTC
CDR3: CASSLEGVNIQYF

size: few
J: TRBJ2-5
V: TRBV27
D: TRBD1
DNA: TGTGCCAGCACGCCTAGGGGGCAAGGTCAAGAGACCCAGTACTTC
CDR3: CASTPRGQGQETQYF

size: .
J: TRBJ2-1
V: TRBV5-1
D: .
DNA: TGCGCCAGCAGCTTGGCCCTGACTGGCCCCTACAATGAGCAGTTCTTC
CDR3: CASSLALTGPYNEQFF

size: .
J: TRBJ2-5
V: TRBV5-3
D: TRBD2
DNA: TGTGCCATCGGCCCGGGGCTCGCGGGAGCAGGCCAAGAGACCCAGTACTTC
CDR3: CAIGPGLAGAGQETQYF

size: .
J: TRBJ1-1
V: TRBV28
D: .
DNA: TGTGCCAGCAGTACGCAGGGGCGTGTAGCTTTCTTT
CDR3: CASSTQGRVAFF

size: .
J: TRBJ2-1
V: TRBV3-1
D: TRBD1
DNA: TGTGCCAGCAGCCCACGGGACAGTCGGCGCAATGAGCAGTTCTTC
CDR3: CASSPRDSRRNEQFF

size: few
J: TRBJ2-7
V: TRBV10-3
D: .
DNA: TGTGCCATCAGTGGGGACACCTCCTACGAGCAGTACTTC
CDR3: CAISGDTSYEQYF

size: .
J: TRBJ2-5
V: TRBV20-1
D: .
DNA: TGCAGTGCTCCCCGAAGGGTCCGGGTAGAGACCCAGTACTTC
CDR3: CSAPRRVRVETQYF

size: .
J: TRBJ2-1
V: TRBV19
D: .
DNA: TGTGCCAGTAGTCCCCCTCCGGGCCTCTACAATGAGCAGTTCTTC
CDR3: CASSPPPGLYNEQFF

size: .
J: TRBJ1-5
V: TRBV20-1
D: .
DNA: TGCAGTGCACCGACGACAGGAATCAGCAATCAGCCCCAGCATTTT
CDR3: CSAPTTGISNQPQHF

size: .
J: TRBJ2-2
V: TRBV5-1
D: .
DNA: TGCGCCAGCAGTACGGGAGCCGGGGAGCTGTTTTTT
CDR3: CASSTGAGELFF